Presented here are 21 T cell receptor beta chains from one specimen sequenced in a study of blood T cell repertoires in COVID-19. This table comes from immunoSEQ multiplex PCR, and its TCRdb copy is limited to in-frame clones, with some not included. The sample shows under 300,000 clones, around nine tenths of them seen only once. Material for sequencing was peripheral blood. The receptors derive from a woman in her 70s with active or convalescent COVID-19.

The rearrangement uses TRBV11-3 and TRBJ2-5; 11 nucleotides align to TRBD2. The trim removed 4 bases at V and 5 bases at J, leaving 9 bases unmatched. The V gene's germline CDR1 is SGHNT and CDR2 YENEEA. CDR3 length equals 16 residues. CDR3 protein: CASSSRLAGNSETQYF. The CDR3 bases are TGTGCCAGCAGCTCCCGACTAGCGGGAAATTCGGAGACCCAGTACTTC.

This chain uses TRBV2 with TRBJ2-4; the match to TRBD2 covers 7 bases. CDR1 is SNHLY, CDR2 FYNNEI, per germline. Trimming cost V 7 bases and J 6 bases; bases outside gene matches: 6. This CDR3 is 13 amino acids long. The DNA of the CDR3 is TGTGCCAGCAAAACGGGAGGAGGAAACATTCAGTACTTC. This sequence encodes CASKTGGGNIQYF.

The rearrangement links TRBV10-3 to TRBJ1-2; a possible D gene is TRBD1 (5 bases). Germline loops: CDR1 ENHRY, CDR2 SYGVKD. V was shortened by 4 bases and J by 7 bases, with 16 bases between the two germline ends. There are 14 residues in the CDR3. The CDR3: CAISATGSGSGYTF. For the CDR3, the DNA is TGTGCCATCAGTGCTACAGGTAGCGGTTCTGGCTACACCTTC.

The rearrangement links TRBV29-1 to TRBJ1-3; perhaps TRBD1 as D (6 bases). The CDR3 length is 13 residues. Trimming cost V 6 bases and J 0 bases, with 9 bases left between them. Germline V gives CDR1 SQVTM, CDR2 ANQGSEA. CDR3 coding DNA: TGCAGCGTACAGGGTATCTCTGGAAACACCATATATTTT. Amino acids: CSVQGISGNTIYF.

This sequence joins TRBV6-5 and TRBJ1-5; 8 bases are a match to TRBD1. The CDR3 is 16 amino acids. Germline V lookup: CDR1 MNHEY, CDR2 SVGAGI. V was pared by 2 bases and J by 0 bases, with 3 bases of the junction left unmatched. CDR3 sequence (DNA): TGTGCCAGCAGTTACGGGACAGGCTATAGCAATCAGCCCCAGCATTTT. It is translated as CASSYGTGYSNQPQHF.

This chain connects TRBV7-2 to TRBJ1-5; a weak D match, TRBD1 (6 bases). Between the trimmed V and J ends, which lost 3 bases and 6 bases, there was a span of 9 bases. The CDR3 is 13 amino acids. In germline, CDR1 is SGHTA, CDR2 FQGNSA. CDR3 region: CASSFRGSQPQHF. The CDR3 DNA reads TGTGCCAGCAGCTTCAGGGGAAGTCAGCCCCAGCATTTT.

J is TRBJ1-5 and V is TRBV18, with TRBD1 matching over 7 bases. This CDR3 has 13 amino acids. From germline, CDR1 is KGHSH and CDR2 LQKENI. V lost 4 bases, J lost 5 bases, and 2 bases stayed unmatched. The CDR3 loop reads CASSHTGDQPQHF. CDR3 coding DNA: TGTGCCAGCTCACATACAGGGGATCAGCCCCAGCATTTT.

The chain combines TRBV19 with TRBJ1-1; TRBD1 might be the D (6 bases). This CDR3 is built from 14 residues. V was pared by 5 bases and J by 7 bases, with 17 bases between. CDR1 is LNHDA and CDR2 is SQIVND in the germline V gene (reference sequence). CDR3 nucleotide sequence: TGTGCCAGTAGTTTTATGACAGGAAAGAATGAAGCTTTCTTT. It translates to CASSFMTGKNEAFF.

The gene calls are TRBV7-2 and TRBJ2-7, with D possibly matching TRBD2 (6 bases). This CDR3 comprises 13 residues. Germline CDR1 SGHTA, CDR2 FQGNSA. Trimming left V 5 bases short and J 1 base short, with 9 bases between. The CDR3 region is CASSPAGSYEQYF. In DNA form, the CDR3 reads TGTGCCAGCAGCCCCGCGGGATCCTACGAGCAGTACTTC.

V gene TRBV15 combines with J gene TRBJ1-1; 8 bases map to TRBD1. Trimming took 8 bases from V and 0 from J; bases not matched to a gene: 14. CDR1 and CDR2 from the germline V gene are LNHNV and YYDKDF (reference sequence). CDR3 length: 17 residues. Written as DNA, the CDR3 is TGTGCCACCTGTTTGCGTCGAGGACAGGGAATGAACACTGAAGCTTTCTTT. Its protein is CATCLRRGQGMNTEAFF.

The chain has TRBV7-8 and TRBJ2-1; 10 bases fit TRBD2. This CDR3 is built from 17 residues. Germline values: CDR1 SGHVS, CDR2 FQNEAQ. V shed 2 bases and J 7 bases; nucleotides not matched to a gene: 11. Here the CDR3 reads CASSLTTRTSGANEQFF. The CDR3 DNA reads TGTGCCAGCAGCTTAACCACCAGGACTAGCGGTGCTAATGAGCAGTTCTTC. The variable domain in full, with the rest retrieved from reference TRBV7-8 and TRBJ2-1, is GAGVSQSPRYKVAKRGQDVALRCDPISGHVSLFWYQQALGQGPEFLTYFQNEAQLDKSGLPSDRFFAERPEGSVSTLKIQRTQQEDSAVYLCASSLTTRTSGANEQFFGPGTRLTVL.

The chain carries TRBV5-1 and TRBJ1-2; D unclear. Germline V gives CDR1 SGHRS, CDR2 YFSETQ. This CDR3 has 14 amino acids. Deletions cut 0 bases from V and 7 bases from J, with 13 bases between. The CDR3 DNA is TGCGCCAGCAGCTTGGGTGAGGGAATTCTTGGCTACACCTTC. It yields the protein CASSLGEGILGYTF.

This clone was counted a single time. The V and J genes are TRBV29-1 and TRBJ1-4; perhaps TRBD1 as D (6 bases). V lost 6 bases to trimming and J lost 8 bases, with 19 bases between them. Germline V lookup: CDR1 SQVTM, CDR2 ANQGSEA. This CDR3 comprises 14 residues. As DNA, the CDR3 is TGCAGCGTCCAGGAAGGTTCAGGGGAGGAAAAACTGTTTTTT. Its translation: CSVQEGSGEEKLFF.

The table lists this clone with a count of one. V gene TRBV7-9 combines with J gene TRBJ2-1; TRBD1 is a possible D gene (7 bases). CDR3 length equals 16 residues. V dropped 2 bases and J dropped 9 bases, with 20 bases sitting between them. Germline V gene data show CDR1 as SEHNR and CDR2 as FQNEAQ (reference sequence). The chain's CDR3 is CASSLQAGGGLSEQFF. CDR3 nucleotide sequence: TGTGCCAGCAGCTTACAGGCCGGAGGGGGCCTAAGTGAGCAGTTCTTC.

The chain uses TRBV28 and TRBJ1-6; TRBD1 might be the D (6 bases). This CDR3 is 16 amino acids long. The germline V and J ends were trimmed by 6 bases and 9 bases, with 21 bases remaining between them. Germline values: CDR1 MDHEN, CDR2 SYDVKM. The CDR3 DNA is TGTGCCAGCAGCTCCATACGAGGGACATTTTTTTCACCCCTCCACTTT. As protein: CASSSIRGTFFSPLHF.

This rearrangement joins TRBV19 to TRBJ2-1; 7 nucleotides line up with TRBD2. The CDR3 is 13 residues long. Per the germline V gene, CDR1 is LNHDA and CDR2 is SQIVND (reference sequence). Trimming at V came to 6 bases and at J to 5 bases, leaving 4 bases not matched to a gene. In nucleotides, the CDR3 is TGTGCCAGTAGCACGACTAGCAACAATGAGCAGTTCTTC. It yields the protein CASSTTSNNEQFF.

The chain carries TRBV18 and TRBJ2-4; a weak D match, TRBD1 (5 bases). Germline-derived CDR1 and CDR2 are KGHSH and LQKENI. The CDR3 is 16 amino acids. Trimming took 3 bases from V and 2 from J, leaving 14 bases between them. DNA for the CDR3: TGTGCCAGCTCACCCCTACAGGTTGTGTCCAAAAACATTCAGTACTTC. It translates to CASSPLQVVSKNIQYF.

This clone was seen a handful of times. This rearrangement joins TRBV10-3 to TRBJ2-7, with D maybe TRBD1 (5 bases). Per the germline V gene, CDR1 is ENHRY and CDR2 is SYGVKD. The V gene lost 2 bases and the J gene lost 1 base, with 15 bases spanning the gap. The CDR3 runs 16 residues. The CDR3 spells CAISEIDRAGSYEQYF. In DNA, the CDR3 is TGTGCCATCAGTGAGATAGACAGAGCTGGGTCCTACGAGCAGTACTTC.

This chain joins TRBV6-2 or TRBV6-3 and TRBJ1-2; 7 bases agree with TRBD1. Germline loops: CDR1 MNHEY, CDR2 SVGEGT. Losses at the gene ends were 6 bases for V and 5 bases for J; bases not matched to a gene: 12. This CDR3 spans 15 amino acids. The CDR3 loop is CASSLDEGGWYGYTF. The CDR3 nucleotides are TGTGCCAGCAGCCTCGATGAAGGGGGCTGGTATGGCTACACCTTC.

The chain has TRBV12-3 or TRBV12-4 and TRBJ2-5; the match to TRBD2 covers 12 bases. V trimming: 6 bases; J trimming: 6 bases; junction bases outside the gene matches: 2. The CDR3 totals 13 residues. The CDR3 region has the DNA TGTGCCAGCAGGACTAGCGGGGGTCAGACCCAGTACTTC. This encodes CASRTSGGQTQYF.

V is TRBV5-4 and J is TRBJ1-4; no clear D gene. Germline CDR1 is SGHNT and CDR2 is YYREEE (reference sequence). This CDR3 spans 13 amino acids. Between the trimmed V and J ends, which lost 10 bases and 8 bases, there was a span of 18 bases. The CDR3 loop reads CAAGEGGGEKLFF. The CDR3 DNA is TGTGCCGCTGGGGAGGGAGGAGGAGAAAAACTGTTTTTT.